The TCR beta chain under discussion was sequenced for a study of T cells in Graves' hyperthyroidism and ophthalmopathy. Uncontrolled infection, other autoimmune disease, pregnancy and lactation each barred patients from inclusion. Using around 10 ml of fresh peripheral blood, PBMCs were prepared. The CDR3 runs 17 residues. With 10 bases clipped from V and 0 bases from J, the junction kept 15 bases outside the gene matches. CDR1 MNHEY and CDR2 SMNVEV come from the germline V gene (reference sequence). RNA transcripts yielded amplified TCR beta CDR3 regions. Primed by the HTBI set, a first-round RT-PCR was run on the TCR CDR3. TCRdb re-analysed the multiplex PCR reads in MiXCR, keeping a single row per CDR3 protein. The sample holds around 600,000 distinct CDR3 sequences; approximately 15% are singletons and the top ten take over 6%.

Sequenced sample: blood. V gene TRBV27 combines with J gene TRBJ2-3; 8 bases are a match to TRBD1. This receptor was taken from a woman aged 18 to 35 with Graves' ophthalmopathy. For the CDR3, the DNA is TGTGCCACCCACCCCCCCAGGGGGCGCGGGAGCACAGATACGCAGTATTTT. This codes for CATHPPRGRGSTDTQYF.